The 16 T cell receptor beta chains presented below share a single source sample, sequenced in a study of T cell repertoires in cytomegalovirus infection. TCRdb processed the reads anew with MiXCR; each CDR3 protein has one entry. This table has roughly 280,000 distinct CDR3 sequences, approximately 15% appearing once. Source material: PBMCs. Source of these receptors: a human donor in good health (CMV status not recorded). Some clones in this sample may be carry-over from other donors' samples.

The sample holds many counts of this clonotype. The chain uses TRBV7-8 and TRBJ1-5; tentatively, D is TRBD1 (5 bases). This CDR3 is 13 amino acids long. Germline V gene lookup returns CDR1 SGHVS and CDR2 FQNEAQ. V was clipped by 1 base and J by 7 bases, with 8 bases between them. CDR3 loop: CASSLDAGQPQHF. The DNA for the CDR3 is TGTGCCAGCAGCTTAGACGCAGGGCAGCCCCAGCATTTT.

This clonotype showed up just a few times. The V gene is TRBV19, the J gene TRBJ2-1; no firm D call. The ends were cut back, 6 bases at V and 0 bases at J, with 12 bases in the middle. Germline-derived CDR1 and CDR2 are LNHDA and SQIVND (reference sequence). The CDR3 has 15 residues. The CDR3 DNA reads TGTGCCAGTAGCCCTCTCTTGAGCTCCTACAATGAGCAGTTCTTC. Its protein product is CASSPLLSSYNEQFF.

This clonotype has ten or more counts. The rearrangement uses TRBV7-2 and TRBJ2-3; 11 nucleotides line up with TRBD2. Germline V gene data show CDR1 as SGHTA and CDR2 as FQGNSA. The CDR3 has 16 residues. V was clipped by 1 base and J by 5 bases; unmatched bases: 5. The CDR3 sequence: CASSLVSGRAQDTQYF. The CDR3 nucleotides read TGTGCCAGCAGCTTAGTTAGCGGGAGGGCACAAGATACGCAGTATTTT.

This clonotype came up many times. The CDR3 reads CASSLAAVGTEAFF. In DNA, the CDR3 is TGTGCCAGCAGCTTAGCGGCGGTGGGGACTGAAGCTTTCTTT. The chain employs TRBV7-9 and TRBJ1-1; no clear D. In germline, CDR1 is SEHNR, CDR2 FQNEAQ (reference sequence). Between the trimmed V and J ends, which lost 0 bases and 5 bases, there was a span of 10 bases. This CDR3 has 14 residues.

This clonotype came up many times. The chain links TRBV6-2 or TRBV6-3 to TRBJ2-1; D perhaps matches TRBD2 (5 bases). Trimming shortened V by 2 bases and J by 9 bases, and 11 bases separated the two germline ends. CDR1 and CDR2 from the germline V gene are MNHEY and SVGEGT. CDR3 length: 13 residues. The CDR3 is CASSYQRSFEQFF. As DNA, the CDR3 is TGTGCCAGCAGTTACCAGCGGAGCTTTGAGCAGTTCTTC.

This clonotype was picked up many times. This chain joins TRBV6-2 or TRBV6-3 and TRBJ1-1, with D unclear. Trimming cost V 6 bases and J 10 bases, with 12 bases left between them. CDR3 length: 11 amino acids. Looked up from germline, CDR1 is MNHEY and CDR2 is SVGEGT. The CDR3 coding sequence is TGTGCCAGCAGCCAACACCCTCGAGCTTTCTTT. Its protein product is CASSQHPRAFF.

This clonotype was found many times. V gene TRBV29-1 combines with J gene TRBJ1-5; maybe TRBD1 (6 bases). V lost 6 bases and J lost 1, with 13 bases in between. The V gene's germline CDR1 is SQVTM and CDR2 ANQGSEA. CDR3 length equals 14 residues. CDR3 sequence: CSVTDSASNQPQHF. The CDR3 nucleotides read TGCAGCGTCACGGACAGTGCCAGCAATCAGCCCCAGCATTTT.

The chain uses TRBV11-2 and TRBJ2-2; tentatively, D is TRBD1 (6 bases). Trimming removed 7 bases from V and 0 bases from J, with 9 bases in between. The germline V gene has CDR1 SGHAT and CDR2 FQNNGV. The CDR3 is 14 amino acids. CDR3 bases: TGTGCCAGCATCGGGACATCGAACACCGGGGAGCTGTTTTTT. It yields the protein CASIGTSNTGELFF.

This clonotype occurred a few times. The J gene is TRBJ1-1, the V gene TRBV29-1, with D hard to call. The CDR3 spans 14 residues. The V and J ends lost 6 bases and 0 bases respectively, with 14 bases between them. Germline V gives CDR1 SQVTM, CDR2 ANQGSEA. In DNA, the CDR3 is TGCAGCGTCCGAACCCGCGGAGTGAACACTGAAGCTTTCTTT. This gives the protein CSVRTRGVNTEAFF.

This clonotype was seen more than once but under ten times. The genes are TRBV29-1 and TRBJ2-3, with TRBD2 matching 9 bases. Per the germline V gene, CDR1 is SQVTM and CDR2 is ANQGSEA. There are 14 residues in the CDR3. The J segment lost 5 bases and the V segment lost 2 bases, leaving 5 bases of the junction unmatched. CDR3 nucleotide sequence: TGCAGCGTTGAACTAGCGGGGACCCGAGATACGCAGTATTTT. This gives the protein CSVELAGTRDTQYF.

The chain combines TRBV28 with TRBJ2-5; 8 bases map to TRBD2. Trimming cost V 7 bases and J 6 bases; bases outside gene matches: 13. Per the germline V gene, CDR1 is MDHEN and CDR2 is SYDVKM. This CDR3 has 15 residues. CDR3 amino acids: CASTPLGGGGKTQYF. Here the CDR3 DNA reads TGTGCCAGCACCCCCCTAGGAGGCGGGGGGAAGACCCAGTACTTC. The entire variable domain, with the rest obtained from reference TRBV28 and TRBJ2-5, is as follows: DVKVTQSSRYLVKRTGEKVFLECVQDMDHENMFWYRQDPGLGLRLIYFSYDVKMKEKGDIPEGYSVSREKKERFSLILESASTNQTSMYLCASTPLGGGGKTQYFGPGTRLLVL.

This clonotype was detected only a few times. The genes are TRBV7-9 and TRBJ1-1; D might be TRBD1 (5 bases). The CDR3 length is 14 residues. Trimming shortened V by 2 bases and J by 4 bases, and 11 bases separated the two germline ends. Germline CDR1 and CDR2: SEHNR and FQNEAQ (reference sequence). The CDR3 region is CASSLLGEGTEAFF. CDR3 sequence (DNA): TGTGCCAGCAGCTTATTAGGGGAAGGCACTGAAGCTTTCTTT.

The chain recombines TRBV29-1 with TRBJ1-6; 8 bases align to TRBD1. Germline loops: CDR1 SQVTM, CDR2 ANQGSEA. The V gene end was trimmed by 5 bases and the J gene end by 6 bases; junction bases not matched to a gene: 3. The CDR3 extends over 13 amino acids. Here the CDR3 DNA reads TGCAGCGTTAGCCAGGGGGCTAATTCACCCCTCCACTTT. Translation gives CSVSQGANSPLHF.

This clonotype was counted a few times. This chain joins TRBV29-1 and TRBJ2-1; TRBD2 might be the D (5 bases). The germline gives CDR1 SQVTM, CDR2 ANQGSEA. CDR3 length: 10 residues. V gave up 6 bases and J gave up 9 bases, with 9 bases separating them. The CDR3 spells CSVPSGEQFF. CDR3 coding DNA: TGCAGCGTCCCAAGCGGTGAGCAGTTCTTC.

CDR3 residues: CASRLQGANIQYF. The CDR3 bases are TGTGCCAGCAGACTACAGGGGGCAAACATTCAGTACTTC. V usage is TRBV12-3 or TRBV12-4 and J usage is TRBJ2-4; TRBD1 aligns across 9 bases. J was trimmed by 6 bases and V by 6 bases; bases with no gene match: 3. CDR3 length: 13 residues.

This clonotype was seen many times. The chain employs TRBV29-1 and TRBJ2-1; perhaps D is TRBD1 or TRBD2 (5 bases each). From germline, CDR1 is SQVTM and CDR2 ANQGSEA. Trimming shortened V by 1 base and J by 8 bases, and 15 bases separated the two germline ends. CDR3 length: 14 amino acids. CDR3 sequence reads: CSVEGGSILDEQFF. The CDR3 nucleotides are TGCAGCGTTGAAGGGGGGAGTATCTTGGATGAGCAGTTCTTC.